Here is one TCR beta chain with its context. The V end lost 3 bases, the J end lost 4 bases, and 9 bases lay between the germline ends. The length of the CDR3 is 13 residues. In germline, CDR1 is MDHEN, CDR2 SYDVKM. Authors' processing steps: Counts of nucleated cells, estimated from reference gene primer amplification, were obtained. The table came from immunoSEQ multiplex PCR; TCRdb's copy has only in-frame clones and leaves some out. D and trimming come from the DNA, and the V and J calls and clone size come from that table. The data contain under 200,000 clones, roughly nine tenths of them singletons. The data derive from a study of blood T cell repertoires in COVID-19. Study details: The United States, Italy and Spain provided the acute and convalescent COVID-19 samples. T cells, B-cell-depleted T cells, or PBMCs supplied cDNA or gDNA.

This receptor was taken from a woman aged 65 to 85 with acute or convalescent COVID-19. The chain couples TRBV28 to TRBJ1-2, with D possibly being TRBD1 (6 bases). Source material: peripheral blood. For the CDR3, the DNA is TGTGCCAGCAGTTTCCGGGGGGCCTATGGCTACACCTTC. The encoded protein is CASSFRGAYGYTF.